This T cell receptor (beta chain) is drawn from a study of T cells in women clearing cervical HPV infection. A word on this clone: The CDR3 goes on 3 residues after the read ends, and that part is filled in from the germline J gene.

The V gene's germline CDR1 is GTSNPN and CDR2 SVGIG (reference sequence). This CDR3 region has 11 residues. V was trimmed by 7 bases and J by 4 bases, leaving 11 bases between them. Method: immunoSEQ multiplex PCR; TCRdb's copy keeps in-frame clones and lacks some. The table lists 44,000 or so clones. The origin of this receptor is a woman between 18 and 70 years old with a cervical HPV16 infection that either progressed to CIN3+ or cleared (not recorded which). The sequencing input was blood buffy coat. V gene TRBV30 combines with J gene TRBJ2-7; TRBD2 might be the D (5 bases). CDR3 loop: CASSRGYEQYF. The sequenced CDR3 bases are TGTGCCTCCTCACGGGGTTACGAG.